The sequence of this T cell receptor beta chain was determined in a study of Tregs in tolerant kidney transplant recipients. The V gene lost 0 bases and the J gene lost 1 base, with 8 bases spanning the gap. The germline CDR1 and CDR2 sequences are SGHRS and YFSETQ. This CDR3 contains 15 residues. Using immunoSEQ multiplex PCR, the repertoire was profiled, and TCRdb retains in-frame clones only, with some absent. The table lists 70,000 to 95,000 clones, approximately 90% of them singletons, with approximately 0.37% in the top ten. Note on this clone: The antigen is not known.

Unstimulated regulatory T cells (CD4+CD25+CD127-), CD4+CD25- non-regulatory cells, CD4 and CD8 cells were FACS-sorted from thawed PBMCs. Before regulatory T cell sorting, thawed PBMCs rested overnight at 37°C in 150 to 200 IU/ml IL-2. Study-level findings and limits: Tregs expanded with activated donor B cells seemed most donor-specific.

The chain recombines TRBV5-1 with TRBJ1-3; D is unclear. The clonotype originates from a human donor who received a combined kidney and bone marrow transplant. This sample comprised Tregs from blood, obtained before the transplant. CDR3 loop: CASSLAGESGNTIYF. DNA for the CDR3: TGCGCCAGCAGCTTGGCTGGAGAATCTGGAAACACCATATATTTT.